This T cell receptor (beta chain) derives from a study of blood T cell repertoires in COVID-19. About the research overall: There were acute and convalescent COVID-19 samples, and they came from the United States, Italy and Spain.

Germline CDR1 and CDR2: SNHLY and FYNNEI. The CDR3 covers 15 residues. V lost 6 bases, J lost 3 bases, and 18 bases lay in between. In the authors' methods: Cell counts per sample came from amplifying reference gene primers. Sequencing used immunoSEQ multiplex PCR; TCRdb keeps in-frame clones, though not all of them. That table supplies the V and J calls and clone size; D and trimming were determined from the DNA. This sample has roughly 250,000 clones, with around nine tenths found just once. Sample: peripheral blood. The rearrangement uses TRBV2 and TRBJ2-7, with D possibly TRBD2 on 5 matching bases. This sequence was found in a middle-aged woman who had recovered from COVID-19. DNA of the CDR3: TGTGCCAGCAGGGAACGGACTGAAAGTATCTACGAGCAGTACTTC. As protein: CASRERTESIYEQYF.